These 8 T cell receptor beta chains share one sample of origin, sequenced in a study of OX40 agonist ivuxolimab in advanced cancers. The table came from immunoSEQ multiplex PCR; TCRdb's copy has only in-frame clones and leaves some out. The sample has more than 50,000 clones, roughly 84% seen once. Sequences were derived from CD4+ or CD8+ T cells sorted from blood, sampled in a trial of the OX40 agonist ivuxolimab. The receptors derive from an adult with an advanced solid tumor such as melanoma, head and neck, liver or kidney cancer.

This rearrangement joins TRBV5-4 to TRBJ2-1; D unclear. V was trimmed by 3 bases and J by 0 bases, leaving 16 bases between them. The CDR3 totals 17 residues. Germline CDR1 is SGHNT and CDR2 is YYREEE (reference sequence). CDR3 in DNA: TGTGCCAGCAGCTCACCACTAAGCGAAAGCTCCTACAATGAGCAGTTCTTC. Translation gives CASSSPLSESSYNEQFF.

V and J are TRBV28 and TRBJ2-7; a possible D gene is TRBD1 (6 bases). The CDR3 has 14 residues. Trimming removed 5 bases at V and 5 bases at J, with 16 bases between. The V gene's germline CDR1 is MDHEN and CDR2 SYDVKM. The CDR3 DNA sequence: TGTGCCAGCAGTCTTGGACAGCTCCGGGACGAGCAGTACTTC. It is translated as CASSLGQLRDEQYF.

The CDR3 nucleotides are TGTGCCAGTAGTATAGGGCTGGAATTAGGTCAGCCCCAGCATTTT. Protein: CASSIGLELGQPQHF. The rearrangement links TRBV19 to TRBJ1-5; D is ambiguous. Trimming stripped 1 base from V and 6 bases from J, with 13 bases between. This CDR3 contains 15 residues. The germline CDR1 and CDR2 sequences are LNHDA and SQIVND (reference sequence). Looking up the rest from reference TRBV19 and TRBJ1-5 gives the full variable domain: DGGITQSPKYLFRKEGQNVTLSCEQNLNHDAMYWYRQDPGQGLRLIYYSQIVNDFQKGDIAEGYSVSREKKESFPLTVTSAQKNPTAFYLCASSIGLELGQPQHFGDGTRLSIL.

This rearrangement joins TRBV5-1 to TRBJ1-4, with D tentatively TRBD1 (6 bases). This CDR3 is built from 14 residues. Germline V lookup: CDR1 SGHRS, CDR2 YFSETQ. Trimming took 4 bases from V and 3 from J, leaving 10 bases between them. CDR3: CASSRQVPNEKLFF. CDR3 bases: TGCGCCAGCAGCAGACAGGTCCCTAATGAAAAACTGTTTTTT.

The genes are TRBV5-1 and TRBJ1-1, with D hard to call. The CDR3 extends over 13 amino acids. Germline lookup yields CDR1 SGHRS and CDR2 YFSETQ. V shed 0 bases and J shed 0 bases, with 3 bases lying between them. CDR3 coding DNA: TGCGCCAGCAGCTTGGGCATGAACACTGAAGCTTTCTTT. Translation gives CASSLGMNTEAFF.

The rearrangement joins TRBV25-1 to TRBJ2-5, with TRBD1 matching 7 bases. The DNA matches TRBJ2-7 better at its end, which makes the J call doubtful. Germline V gene sequence: CDR1 MGHDK, CDR2 SYGVNS. CDR3 length equals 12 residues. CDR3 in amino acids: CATTGYWYEQYF. In DNA, the CDR3 is TGTGCCACGACAGGGTATTGGTACGAGCAGTACTTC.

The chain employs TRBV18 and TRBJ1-2; 7 bases fit TRBD1. The CDR3 runs 14 residues. After removal of 3 bases from V and 4 bases from J, the junction contained 5 bases not matched to a gene. From germline, CDR1 is KGHSH and CDR2 LQKENI. The CDR3 region is CASSPGQYPYGYTF. The CDR3 DNA follows: TGTGCCAGCTCACCGGGACAGTATCCCTATGGCTACACCTTC. Variable domain in full (rest from reference TRBV18 and TRBJ1-2): NAGVMQNPRHLVRRRGQEARLRCSPMKGHSHVYWYRQLPEEGLKFMVYLQKENIIDESGMPKERFSAEFPKEGPSILRIQQVVRGDSAAYFCASSPGQYPYGYTFGSGTRLTVV.

J is TRBJ2-2 and V is TRBV28, with 9 positions matching TRBD1. Unmatched junction bases numbered 16, after V lost 6 bases and J lost 2 bases. The germline gives CDR1 MDHEN, CDR2 SYDVKM. The CDR3 is 19 residues long. The DNA of the CDR3 is TGTGCCAGCAGACCCATTTCCTCCGGGACAGGGCTAAACACCGGGGAGCTGTTTTTT. This codes for CASRPISSGTGLNTGELFF.